This T cell receptor beta chain was obtained from a study of cytomegalovirus exposure and HLA in healthy donors. A few counts support this clone. The antigen remains undetermined. A multiplex PCR was run with 60 Vbeta primers and 13 Jbeta primers. Using immunoSEQ multiplex PCR, the repertoire was profiled, and TCRdb retains in-frame clones only, with some absent. This sample carries 90,000 to 150,000 clones, less than 10% of them seen once, and the ten largest clones take around 6.1%. Study-wide results and caveats: V- and J-gene trimming in TCR beta was tied to a missense DCLRE1C variant by an analysis performed later.

Trimming removed 6 bases at V and 0 bases at J, with 9 bases between. This CDR3 is 14 amino acids long. CDR1 and CDR2 from the germline V gene are SNHLY and FYNNEI. The receptor's source is a middle-aged woman in good health and CMV-seropositive. Sequencing used PBMCs. The rearrangement uses TRBV2 and TRBJ1-5; tentatively, D is TRBD1 (5 bases). CDR3 loop: CASSWTLSNQPQHF. In nucleotides, the CDR3 is TGTGCCAGCAGCTGGACACTTAGCAATCAGCCCCAGCATTTT.